These 23 T cell receptor beta chains came from one sample sequenced in a study of CD8 T cells in ankylosing spondylitis. General study results and limits: It appeared that ankylosing spondylitis blood was characterized by a TCR beta motif of several highly homologous variants.

TCRdb redid the calling of the 5' RACE reads with MiXCR, one entry per CDR3 protein. The sample has 220,000 or so distinct CDR3 sequences; roughly 18% are singletons. Antigens for these TCRs are unknown. The sample comprised blood, either unsorted or a sorted T cell fraction (not recorded which). These receptors came from a male donor with ankylosing spondylitis.

This clonotype came up a few times. V gene TRBV12-3 or TRBV12-4 combines with J gene TRBJ1-2; TRBD1 aligns across 8 bases. V shed 6 bases and J 6 bases; nucleotides not matched to a gene: 12. The CDR3 is 15 amino acids. The CDR3 DNA is TGTGCCAGCAGACAAGGACAGGGATGGTTGGATGGCTACACCTTC. Translated, it gives CASRQGQGWLDGYTF.

The table lists this clonotype with many counts. V is TRBV12-3 or TRBV12-4 and J is TRBJ2-1; the match to TRBD2 covers 8 bases. The CDR3 consists of 15 residues. V shed 1 base and J 4 bases; nucleotides not matched to a gene: 3. Here the CDR3 DNA reads TGTGCCAGCAGTTTAGACGGGGGGGCTTACAATGAGCAGTTCTTC. It encodes CASSLDGGAYNEQFF.

This clonotype has just a few counts. The V and J genes are TRBV7-2 and TRBJ2-1; 10 bases match TRBD2. CDR1 and CDR2 (germline): SGHTA, FQGNSA. After removal of 6 bases from V and 3 bases from J, the junction contained 5 bases not matched to a gene. The CDR3 totals 15 residues. CDR3 sequence reads: CASRRVAGGYNEQFF. The CDR3 bases are TGTGCCAGCAGACGGGTAGCGGGAGGCTACAATGAGCAGTTCTTC. Full variable domain (rest looked up from reference TRBV7-2 and TRBJ2-1): GAGVSQSPSNKVTEKGKDVELRCDPISGHTALYWYRQSLGQGLEFLIYFQGNSAPDKSGLPSDRFSAERTGGSVSTLTIQRTQQEDSAVYLCASRRVAGGYNEQFFGPGTRLTVL.

The sample holds a few counts of this clonotype. The genes are TRBV4-2 and TRBJ1-4; TRBD1 might be the D (5 bases). The CDR3 consists of 16 residues. Germline V gene lookup returns CDR1 LGHNA and CDR2 YNFKEQ. V lost 0 bases to trimming and J lost 8 bases, with 16 bases between them. This chain's CDR3 is CASSQERGTSREKLFF. The CDR3 coding sequence is TGTGCCAGCAGCCAAGAGAGGGGAACTAGCCGGGAAAAACTGTTTTTT.

The CDR3 sequence: CASSTTSGGASHEQYF. As DNA, the CDR3 is TGTGCCAGCAGCACCACAAGCGGGGGGGCCTCGCACGAGCAGTACTTC. The rearrangement links TRBV9 to TRBJ2-7; 10 nucleotides agree with TRBD2. Germline CDR1 is SGDLS and CDR2 is YYNGEE. This CDR3 region has 16 residues. J gave up 5 bases and V 4 bases, and 12 bases lay outside the gene matches. The variable domain in full, completed from reference TRBV9 and TRBJ2-7, reads DSGVTQTPKHLITATGQRVTLRCSPRSGDLSVYWYQQSLDQGLQFLIQYYNGEERAKGNILERFSAQQFPDLHSELNLSSLELGDSALYFCASSTTSGGASHEQYFGPGTRLTVT.

In this sample, this clonotype turned up many times. CDR3 in amino acids: CASSLNEGSSGNTIYF. CDR3 DNA: TGTGCCAGCAGCTTGAACGAGGGAAGCTCTGGAAACACCATATATTTT. The chain carries TRBV5-6 and TRBJ1-3; D call uncertain. With 1 base removed from V and 0 bases from J, the gap between germline ends came to 11 bases. CDR1 and CDR2 (germline): SGHDT, YYEEEE. The CDR3 is 16 residues long. Variable domain in full (rest from reference TRBV5-6 and TRBJ1-3): DAGVTQSPTHLIKTRGQQVTLRCSPKSGHDTVSWYQQALGQGPQFIFQYYEEEERQRGNFPDRFSGHQFPNYSSELNVNALLLGDSALYLCASSLNEGSSGNTIYFGEGSWLTVV.

The chain has TRBV4-3 and TRBJ2-1; 12 bases match TRBD2. Germline trimming cut 1 base from V and 6 bases from J; bases unmatched to any gene: 1. The length of the CDR3 is 15 residues. CDR1 and CDR2 from the germline V gene are LGHNA and YSLEER. As DNA, the CDR3 is TGCGCCAGCAGCCAAGGGACTAGCGGGATCAATGAGCAGTTCTTC. It is translated as CASSQGTSGINEQFF.

Many counts were recorded for this clonotype. V gene TRBV29-1 combines with J gene TRBJ2-7, with 7 nucleotides matching TRBD1. J gave up 4 bases and V 7 bases, and 13 bases lay outside the gene matches. Germline V CDR1 and CDR2: SQVTM, ANQGSEA. CDR3 length equals 14 residues. CDR3 protein: CSALSGTAIYEQYF. CDR3 sequence (DNA): TGCAGCGCCCTGTCCGGGACAGCAATTTACGAGCAGTACTTC.

In this sample, this clonotype turned up a few times. The chain uses TRBV6-2 or TRBV6-3 and TRBJ1-6; D ambiguous. The CDR3 is made up of 14 amino acids. From germline, CDR1 is MNHEY and CDR2 SVGEGT. Trimming removed 2 bases from V and 5 bases from J, with 7 bases in between. CDR3 sequence: CASSYLGDNSPLHF. The CDR3 DNA follows: TGTGCCAGCAGTTACCTTGGCGATAATTCACCCCTCCACTTT.

This clonotype was counted at least ten times. The genes are TRBV12-3 or TRBV12-4 and TRBJ1-1, with a possible D match to TRBD1 (5 bases). CDR3 length equals 15 residues. V lost 5 bases and J lost 4, with 17 bases in between. Here the CDR3 reads CASSVQGARTTEAFF. CDR3 DNA: TGTGCCAGCAGTGTACAAGGGGCGCGGACCACTGAAGCTTTCTTT.

This chain uses TRBV19 with TRBJ2-5; D gene ambiguous. The V gene lost 6 bases and the J gene lost 7 bases, with 9 bases spanning the gap. The germline V gene encodes CDR1 LNHDA and CDR2 SQIVND (reference sequence). The CDR3 consists of 11 residues. The DNA for the CDR3 is TGTGCCAGTAGCGACGGCGGGACCCAGTACTTC. Its translation: CASSDGGTQYF.

V is TRBV4-1 and J is TRBJ2-1, with unresolved D. The germline V and J ends were trimmed by 3 bases and 9 bases, with 9 bases remaining between them. The CDR3 is 12 amino acids. CDR1 is MGHRA, CDR2 YSYEKL, per germline. The CDR3 DNA follows: TGCGCCAGCAGCCAGGGTTTGGGTGAGCAGTTCTTC. This encodes CASSQGLGEQFF.

The chain uses TRBV27 and TRBJ2-3, with 13 bases lining up with TRBD2. Trimming at V came to 5 bases and at J to 5 bases, leaving 7 bases not matched to a gene. CDR3 size: 16 residues. In germline, CDR1 is MNHEY, CDR2 SMNVEV (reference sequence). This CDR3 is CASSRGLAGAGDTQYF. The DNA for the CDR3 is TGTGCCAGCAGTAGAGGACTAGCGGGAGCGGGAGATACGCAGTATTTT.

This chain uses TRBV20-1 with TRBJ2-7; 9 bases map to TRBD1. CDR1 and CDR2 (germline): DFQATT, SNEGSKA (reference sequence). V was pared by 5 bases and J by 3 bases, with 8 bases of the junction left unmatched. The CDR3 is 14 amino acids. The CDR3 DNA reads as TGCAGTGCTCTAGCTACAGGGGGCGGCTACGAGCAGTACTTC. This translates into CSALATGGGYEQYF.

This clonotype showed up just a few times. The chain recombines TRBV29-1 with TRBJ2-3; 16 bases map to TRBD2. V was pared by 4 bases and J by 3 bases, with 4 bases of the junction left unmatched. This CDR3 is built from 16 residues. Looked up from germline, CDR1 is SQVTM and CDR2 is ANQGSEA. The CDR3 nucleotides are TGCAGCGTTGCGGGGACTAGCGGGGGGGAGACAGATACGCAGTATTTT. Residues: CSVAGTSGGETDTQYF.

Written as DNA, the CDR3 is TGCAGTGTCGGGACAGGAGAAGCTCAGCCCCAGCATTTT. Residues: CSVGTGEAQPQHF. This sequence joins TRBV20-1 and TRBJ1-5, with 8 bases matching TRBD1. The CDR3 totals 13 residues. Losses at the gene ends were 7 bases for V and 6 bases for J; bases not matched to a gene: 8. Per the germline V gene, CDR1 is DFQATT and CDR2 is SNEGSKA (reference sequence).

The gene calls are TRBV3-1 and TRBJ1-3; D unresolved. V lost 0 bases and J 0 bases, leaving 9 bases between the germline ends. CDR3 size: 16 residues. Germline-derived CDR1 and CDR2 are LGHDT and YNNKEL (reference sequence). The DNA of the CDR3 is TGTGCCAGCAGCCAAGATTCAGGAACCTCTGGAAACACCATATATTTT. It specifies CASSQDSGTSGNTIYF. Full variable domain (outside the CDR3, taken from reference TRBV3-1 and TRBJ1-3): DTAVSQTPKYLVTQMGNDKSIKCEQNLGHDTMYWYKQDSKKFLKIMFSYNNKELIINETVPNRFSPKSPDKAHLNLHINSLELGDSAVYFCASSQDSGTSGNTIYFGEGSWLTVV.

The CDR3, as DNA: TGTGCCAGCCACGGCCCCGCTTATGAAGCTTTCTTT. Translated: CASHGPAYEAFF. J is TRBJ1-1 and V is TRBV6-6; D is ambiguous. The length of the CDR3 is 12 residues. V was shortened by 8 bases and J by 7 bases, with 14 bases between the two germline ends. CDR1 is MNHNY, CDR2 SVGAGI, per germline (reference sequence).

This clonotype was seen a few times. The chain carries TRBV18 and TRBJ1-2; TRBD1 matches at 7 bases. The germline CDR1 and CDR2 sequences are KGHSH and LQKENI. Germline trimming cut 0 bases from V and 7 bases from J; bases unmatched to any gene: 2. This CDR3 has 13 residues. CDR3 protein: CASSPPTGSGYTF. The CDR3 DNA is TGTGCCAGCTCACCACCGACAGGGAGTGGCTACACCTTC.

This clonotype was found once. A read error is possible here, since a much larger clone lies one base away. The gene calls are TRBV20-1 and TRBJ2-1; D might be TRBD2 (5 bases). The CDR3 covers 15 residues. Germline V CDR1 and CDR2: DFQATT, SNEGSKA (reference sequence). In nucleotides, the CDR3 is TGCAGTGCTACGCCCATGGAGGTAGCGCAAGATGAGCTGTTCTTC. The encoded protein is CSATPMEVAQDELFF.

This clonotype was seen a handful of times. The rearrangement uses TRBV12-3 or TRBV12-4 and TRBJ2-2, with D perhaps TRBD1 or TRBD2 (5 bases each). V was pared by 7 bases and J by 5 bases, with 17 bases between. The CDR3 is 15 amino acids. CDR3 coding DNA: TGTGCCAGCACCCCTTGGGGGAGTGGGACCGGGGAGCTGTTTTTT. Protein product: CASTPWGSGTGELFF.

The J gene is TRBJ2-7, the V gene TRBV7-9; D assignment may be TRBD1 or TRBD2 (5 bases each). V shed 1 base and J shed 3 bases, with 13 bases lying between them. Germline V gene lookup returns CDR1 SEHNR and CDR2 FQNEAQ (reference sequence). The CDR3 consists of 15 residues. DNA for the CDR3: TGTGCCAGCAGCTTAGGTGGGGGTTCCGGCTACGAGCAGTACTTC. It is translated as CASSLGGGSGYEQYF.

This clonotype has more than one count but fewer than ten. The V call is TRBV4-1, the J call TRBJ2-2, with a weak D call TRBD2 (5 bases). The CDR3 spans 17 residues. In germline, CDR1 is MGHRA, CDR2 YSYEKL. Trimming left V 3 bases short and J 6 bases short, with 20 bases between. CDR3 coding DNA: TGCGCCAGCAGCCAGCCTGGTTTGAGGGATTCGGCCGGGGAGCTGTTTTTT. Translated: CASSQPGLRDSAGELFF.